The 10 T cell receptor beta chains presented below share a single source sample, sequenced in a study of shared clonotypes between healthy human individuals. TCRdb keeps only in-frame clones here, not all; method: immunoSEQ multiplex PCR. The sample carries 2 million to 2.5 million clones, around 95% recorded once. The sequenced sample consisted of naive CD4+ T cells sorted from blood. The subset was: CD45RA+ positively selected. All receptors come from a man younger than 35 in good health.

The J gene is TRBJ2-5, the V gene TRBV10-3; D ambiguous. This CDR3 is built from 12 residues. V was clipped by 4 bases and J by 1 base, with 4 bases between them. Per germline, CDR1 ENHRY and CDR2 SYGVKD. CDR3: CAISAFQETQYF. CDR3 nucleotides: TGTGCCATCAGTGCGTTCCAAGAGACCCAGTACTTC.

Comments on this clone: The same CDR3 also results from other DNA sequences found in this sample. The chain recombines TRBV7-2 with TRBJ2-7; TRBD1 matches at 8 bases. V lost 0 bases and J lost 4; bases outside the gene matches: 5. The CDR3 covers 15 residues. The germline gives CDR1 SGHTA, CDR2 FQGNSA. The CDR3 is CASSLAGTGSYEQYF. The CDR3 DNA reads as TGTGCCAGCAGCTTAGCCGGGACAGGCTCATACGAGCAGTACTTC.

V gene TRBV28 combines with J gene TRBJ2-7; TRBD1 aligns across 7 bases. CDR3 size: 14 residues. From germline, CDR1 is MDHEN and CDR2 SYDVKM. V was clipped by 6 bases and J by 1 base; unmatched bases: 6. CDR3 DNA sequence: TGTGCCAGCAGCTCACCGGGACAGTCCTACGAGCAGTACTTC. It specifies CASSSPGQSYEQYF.

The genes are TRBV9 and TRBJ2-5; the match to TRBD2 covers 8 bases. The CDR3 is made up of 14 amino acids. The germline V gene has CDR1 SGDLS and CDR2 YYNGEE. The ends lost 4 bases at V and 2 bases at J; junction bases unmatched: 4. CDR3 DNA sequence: TGTGCCAGCAGCACTACTAGCGGTCAAGAGACCCAGTACTTC. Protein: CASSTTSGQETQYF. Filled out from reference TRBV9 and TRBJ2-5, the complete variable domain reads DSGVTQTPKHLITATGQRVTLRCSPRSGDLSVYWYQQSLDQGLQFLIQYYNGEERAKGNILERFSAQQFPDLHSELNLSSLELGDSALYFCASSTTSGQETQYFGPGTRLLVL.

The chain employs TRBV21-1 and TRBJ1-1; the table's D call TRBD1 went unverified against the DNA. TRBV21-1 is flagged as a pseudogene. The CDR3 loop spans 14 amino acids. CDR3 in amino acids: CASSRDRGNTEAFF. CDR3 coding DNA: TGTGCCAGCAGCAGGGACAGGGGAAACACTGAAGCTTTCTTT.

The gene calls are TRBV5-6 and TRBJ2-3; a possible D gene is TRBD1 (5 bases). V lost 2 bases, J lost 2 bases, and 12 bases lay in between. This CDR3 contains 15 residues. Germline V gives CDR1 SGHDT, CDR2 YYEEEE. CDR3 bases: TGTGCCAGCAGCTTCGGCCAGGGATTCACAGATACGCAGTATTTT. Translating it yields CASSFGQGFTDTQYF.

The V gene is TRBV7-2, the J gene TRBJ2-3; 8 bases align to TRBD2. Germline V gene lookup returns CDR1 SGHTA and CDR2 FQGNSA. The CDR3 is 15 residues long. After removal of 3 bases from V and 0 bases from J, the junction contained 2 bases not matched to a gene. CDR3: CASSFPSGSTDTQYF. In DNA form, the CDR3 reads TGTGCCAGCAGCTTCCCTAGCGGGAGCACAGATACGCAGTATTTT. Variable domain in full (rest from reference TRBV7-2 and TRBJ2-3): GAGVSQSPSNKVTEKGKDVELRCDPISGHTALYWYRQSLGQGLEFLIYFQGNSAPDKSGLPSDRFSAERTGGSVSTLTIQRTQQEDSAVYLCASSFPSGSTDTQYFGPGTRLTVL.

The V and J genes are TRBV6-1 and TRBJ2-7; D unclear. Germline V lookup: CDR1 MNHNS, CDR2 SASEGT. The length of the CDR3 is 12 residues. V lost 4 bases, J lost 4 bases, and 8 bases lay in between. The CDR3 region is CASSGLIYEQYF. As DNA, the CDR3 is TGTGCCAGCAGTGGCCTTATATACGAGCAGTACTTC.

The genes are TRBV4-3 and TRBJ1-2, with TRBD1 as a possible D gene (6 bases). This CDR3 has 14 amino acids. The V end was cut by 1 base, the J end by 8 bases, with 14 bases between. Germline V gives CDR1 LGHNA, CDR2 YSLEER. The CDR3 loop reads CASSQGQGMRGYTF. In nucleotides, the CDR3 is TGCGCCAGCAGCCAAGGTCAGGGGATGCGCGGCTACACCTTC.

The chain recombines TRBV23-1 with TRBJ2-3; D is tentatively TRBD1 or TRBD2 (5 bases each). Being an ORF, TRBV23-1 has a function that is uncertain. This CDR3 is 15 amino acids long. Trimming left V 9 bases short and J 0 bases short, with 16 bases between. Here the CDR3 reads CASGGYRPSTDTQYF. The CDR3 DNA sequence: TGCGCCAGTGGGGGATATCGCCCTAGCACAGATACGCAGTATTTT.